The rows below give T cell receptor beta chains drawn from one sample of a study of metastatic and nonmetastatic thyroid tumors. TCRdb used MiXCR to call clones anew from the PCR reads. The sample includes approximately 20,000 clones, 35% to 40% of them seen just once. The sample was tumor tissue. These receptor sequences come from a female donor with papillary thyroid cancer or a benign thyroid nodule (not recorded which). Some clones in this sample may be carry-over from other donors' samples. The CDR3 runs from the conserved cysteine through the conserved F or W. D genes are given only for firm matches. The listing skips clone size in some rows; elsewhere it reads once, few, many or a size class.

>TRBV11-2|TRBJ2-2|NA|NA
CASSLRFRTPNTGELFF
TGTGCCAGCAGCTTAAGGTTCCGGACTCCGAACACCGGGGAGCTGTTTTTT
>TRBV6-9|TRBJ2-7|NA|NA
CASSYLGEQYF
TGTGCCAGCAGTTACCTCGGCGAGCAGTACTTC
>TRBV7-3|TRBJ2-3|NA|TRBD2
CASSLRASLAGGYTDTQYF
TGTGCCAGCAGCTTAAGGGCCTCACTAGCGGGAGGGTACACAGATACGCAGTATTTT
>TRBV11-2|TRBJ2-1|NA|TRBD2
CASSLGGSSYNEQFF
TGTGCCAGCAGCTTAGGCGGGAGCTCCTACAATGAGCAGTTCTTC
>TRBV10-3|TRBJ1-2|few|NA
CAISERGKLNYGYTF
TGTGCCATCAGTGAGAGGGGAAAACTTAACTATGGCTACACCTTC
>TRBV7-9|TRBJ2-2|NA|NA
CASNSAGELFF
TGTGCCAGCAACAGTGCCGGGGAGCTGTTTTTT
>TRBV7-9|TRBJ2-2|few|NA
CASSLSSGELFF
TGTGCCAGCAGCTTAAGTTCAGGGGAGCTGTTTTTT
>TRBV20-1|TRBJ2-7|NA|NA
CSARDPLGEQYF
TGCAGTGCTAGAGATCCACTCGGGGAGCAGTACTTC
>TRBV6-2/TRBV6-3|TRBJ2-2|NA|NA
CASRDFGTGELFF
TGTGCCAGCAGGGACTTTGGCACCGGGGAGCTGTTTTTT
>TRBV28|TRBJ1-3|few|TRBD1
CASSLGFSRGLAGNTIYF
TGTGCCAGCAGTTTAGGTTTCTCGAGGGGGCTGGCTGGAAACACCATATATTTT
>TRBV27|TRBJ1-3|few|NA
CASSSRASSGNTIYF
TGTGCCAGCAGTTCGAGGGCGTCCTCTGGAAACACCATATATTTT
>TRBV6-6|TRBJ2-1|few|NA
CASSYGGTYNEQFF
TGTGCCAGCAGTTACGGGGGAACCTACAATGAGCAGTTCTTC
>TRBV20-1|TRBJ2-1|NA|TRBD2
CSASPGGGYNEQFF
TGCAGTGCTAGCCCGGGAGGGGGGTACAATGAGCAGTTCTTC
>TRBV6-1|TRBJ2-6|few|NA
CASSLQRSYSGANVLTF
TGTGCCAGCAGTCTACAGAGATCCTACTCTGGGGCCAACGTCCTGACTTTC
>TRBV4-3|TRBJ2-2|NA|NA
CASSQEARNTGELFF
TGCGCCAGCAGCCAAGAGGCTAGAAACACCGGGGAGCTGTTTTTT
>TRBV6-1|TRBJ2-3|few|TRBD2
CASSGLRTSDTDTQYF
TGTGCCAGCAGTGGCCTGAGGACTAGCGACACAGATACGCAGTATTTT
>TRBV20-1|TRBJ1-5|once|NA
CSVGGLHQPQHF
TGCAGCGTAGGGGGTTTACATCAGCCCCAGCATTTT
>TRBV4-1|TRBJ1-2|NA|NA
CASSHPPSGDYGYTF
TGCGCCAGCAGCCATCCTCCTTCAGGGGACTATGGCTACACCTTC
>TRBV11-2|TRBJ2-7|NA|NA
CASSFTHEQYF
TGTGCCAGCAGCTTCACTCACGAGCAGTACTTC
>TRBV10-3|TRBJ2-1|NA|TRBD2
CAISDLAGVDEQFF
TGTGCCATCAGTGACCTAGCGGGAGTGGATGAGCAGTTCTTC
>TRBV11-1|TRBJ2-2|NA|TRBD2
CASSLGVSGGANTGELFF
TGTGCCAGCAGCTTAGGGGTTAGCGGGGGAGCGAACACCGGGGAGCTGTTTTTT
>TRBV6-1|TRBJ2-1|few|TRBD2
CASSARGDEQFF
TGTGCCAGCAGTGCACGGGGGGATGAGCAGTTCTTC
>TRBV5-1|TRBJ2-2|NA|NA
CASSLSVGAGELFF
TGCGCCAGCAGCTTGAGTGTAGGGGCCGGGGAGCTGTTTTTT
>TRBV20-1|TRBJ2-1|NA|TRBD2
CSARGRAGDAYNEQFF
TGCAGTGCTAGAGGACGAGCGGGAGATGCCTACAATGAGCAGTTCTTC
>TRBV19|TRBJ1-2|few|TRBD1
CASSTRTGGYGYTF
TGTGCCAGTAGTACCCGGACAGGGGGATATGGCTACACCTTC
>TRBV28|TRBJ2-5|few|NA
CASNTNNQETQYF
TGTGCCAGCAATACAAACAACCAAGAGACCCAGTACTTC
>TRBV7-2|TRBJ1-6|NA|TRBD1
CASSSSPGTAIPLHF
TGTGCCAGCAGCTCCAGTCCCGGGACAGCAATACCCCTCCACTTT
>TRBV6-1|TRBJ2-1|few|NA
CASSSPTKDEQFF
TGTGCCAGCAGCAGCCCGACTAAGGATGAGCAGTTCTTC
>TRBV19|TRBJ1-2|few|NA
CASAPGTIVAGYTF
TGTGCCAGTGCACCGGGAACCATTGTCGCTGGCTACACCTTC
>TRBV20-1|TRBJ1-3|NA|NA
CSAVQDFSGNTIYF
TGCAGTGCTGTACAGGATTTCTCTGGAAACACCATATATTTT
>TRBV27|TRBJ2-7|few|NA
CASSSQRFSYEQYF
TGTGCCAGCAGTTCTCAGCGATTCTCCTACGAGCAGTACTTC
>TRBV5-1|TRBJ1-1|NA|NA
CASSLDTEAFF
TGCGCCAGCAGCTTGGATACTGAAGCTTTCTTT
>TRBV7-2|TRBJ1-5|NA|NA
CASSWTDQPQHF
TGTGCCAGCAGCTGGACGGATCAGCCCCAGCATTTT
>TRBV30|TRBJ2-2|NA|NA
CAWRFAGELFF
TGTGCCTGGAGATTCGCCGGGGAGCTGTTTTTT
>TRBV6-1|TRBJ1-5|many|NA
CASSEQVGGQPQHF
TGTGCCAGCAGTGAACAGGTCGGGGGTCAGCCCCAGCATTTT
>TRBV28|TRBJ2-7|NA|NA
CASSLRTGGAYF
TGTGCCAGCAGTTTAAGAACAGGCGGCGCGTACTTC
>TRBV5-1|TRBJ2-1|NA|TRBD2
CASSLGGLAGGSYNEQFF
TGCGCCAGCAGCTTGGGTGGGCTAGCGGGAGGATCCTACAATGAGCAGTTCTTC
>TRBV11-2|TRBJ1-2|once|NA
CASSSRSNYGYTF
TGTGCCAGCAGCTCCCGGTCAAACTATGGCTACACCTTC
>TRBV5-6|TRBJ2-7|once|TRBD1
CASSWAGTGGVYEQYF
TGTGCCAGCAGCTGGGCCGGGACAGGGGGCGTCTACGAGCAGTACTTC
>TRBV11-2|TRBJ2-2|NA|NA
CASSLAGHHTGELFF
TGTGCCAGCAGCTTAGCCGGACATCACACCGGGGAGCTGTTTTTT
>TRBV20-1|TRBJ2-7|NA|NA
CSARLGTESYEQYF
TGCAGTGCTAGACTTGGGACGGAATCCTACGAGCAGTACTTC
>TRBV6-2/TRBV6-3|TRBJ2-4|NA|NA
CASFSGGRANIQYF
TGTGCCAGCTTCTCCGGTGGCAGGGCAAACATTCAGTACTTC
>TRBV30|TRBJ2-5|large|TRBD1
CAWSPGQGQTQYF
TGTGCCTGGAGTCCGGGACAGGGGCAGACCCAGTACTTC
>TRBV6-1|TRBJ1-5|many|NA
CASSRADSYSNQPQHF
TGTGCCAGCAGCCGGGCCGACAGCTATAGCAATCAGCCCCAGCATTTT
>TRBV6-5|TRBJ2-1|NA|NA
CASRLPGATREQFF
TGTGCCAGCAGATTACCCGGGGCCACCCGCGAGCAGTTCTTC
>TRBV30|TRBJ2-7|NA|NA
CAWSVRAGRSYEQYF
TGTGCCTGGAGTGTGAGGGCGGGACGATCCTACGAGCAGTACTTC
>TRBV7-8|TRBJ2-1|NA|NA
CASSWERADNEQFF
TGTGCCAGCAGCTGGGAGCGGGCTGACAATGAGCAGTTCTTC
>TRBV19|TRBJ2-2|NA|TRBD2
CASSGLAGNTGELFF
TGTGCCAGTAGCGGACTAGCGGGAAACACCGGGGAGCTGTTTTTT
>TRBV20-1|TRBJ1-2|NA|TRBD1
CSATAGRTGNSGYTF
TGCAGTGCCACCGCGGGGAGGACAGGGAACTCTGGCTACACCTTC
>TRBV28|TRBJ2-7|few|TRBD1
CASSRLGQPYEQYF
TGTGCCAGCAGCCGCCTGGGACAGCCCTACGAGCAGTACTTC
>TRBV11-2|TRBJ1-2|once|TRBD1
CASSFGGTGHNYGYTF
TGTGCCAGCAGCTTCGGGGGGACAGGGCATAACTATGGCTACACCTTC
>TRBV6-6|TRBJ1-2|NA|NA
CASKTRSGEGNPNYGYTF
TGTGCCAGCAAAACAAGATCAGGCGAAGGAAACCCTAACTATGGCTACACCTTC
>TRBV28|TRBJ1-3|NA|NA
CASSLAAGSGNTIYF
TGTGCCAGCAGTTTAGCAGCGGGCTCTGGAAACACCATATATTTT